Below, one T cell receptor beta chain is given with its context. The target of this receptor is not known. Per-base quality was not reported, and no clone a single base away is much larger than it. The CDR3 numbers 12 residues from cysteine through phenylalanine. The entry retains the CDR3 DNA only, 36 bases that are in frame from base 1. At the junction V is shortened by 6 bases and J by 8 bases, with 11 bases in between. The method was RACE. Instrument used: NextSeq 500. Library preparation attached unique molecular identifiers to individual cDNA molecules for quantitative, reproducible TCR counting. Both TCR alpha and TCR beta chains were sequenced from each blood RNA sample. Processing in the source paper ran as follows. Samples had a median of about 96,000 TCRs, with a range from roughly 23,224 to 700,000. V, J and CDR3 annotation of the TCR reads was performed with the Decombinator software suite. To make PS versus PT1 abundance plots, every sample was subsampled to the same number of TCRs (28,000). TCRs were defined as expanded if absent before sensitization and observed at least eight times at the 2-week time point. Using fastp trimming at Q25 and MiXCR clonotype assembly, TCRdb reanalyzed the public sequencing data and kept in-frame beta chains. CDR3 protein sequences are deduplicated, and each keeps its most common genes and DNA. The V and J calls come from TCRdb's annotation, not from the publication. A total of 380,000 or so distinct CDR3 sequences appear in this sample, approximately 5.8% of them only once. Of the sample, under 9.5% falls within the top ten clones.

These data are taken from a study of human T cells and chemical hapten exposure (dated by TCRdb to the early 2020s). Study-level background: For sensitization, 2% DPC in acetone was applied to a roughly 2 cm by roughly 2 cm area of upper inner arm skin. Throughout the roughly 25-week study period, patients were also given weekly therapeutic DPC doses on the scalp. Patch tests used Finn chambers with 0.01% DPC on the upper back, scored after 6 days by International Contact Dermatitis Research Group standards. Alopecia areata with under or over 50% scalp involvement, alopecia totalis and alopecia universalis were represented in the patient cohort, which was mostly female. Libraries were pooled for sequencing, and per-sample TCR yields varied mainly because of small differences in library volumes within the pool. The study tracked peripheral blood TCR repertoire changes in vivo during primary and secondary sensitization to the hapten diphenylcyclopropenone (DPC) in alopecia patients. Blood samples were taken from patients before sensitization (week 0) and then at 2, 6 and about 24 weeks after DPC sensitization. Under 30 alopecia patients gave blood for TCR sequencing at one to four time points (pre-sensitization, 2, 6 and 24 weeks). On the study overall, not on this receptor specifically: All patients had alopecia, a presumed autoimmune disease, so their immune response might differ from that of healthy individuals. A positive correlation was found between the number of PT1 expanded TCRs and patch test score, with significance reached at thresholds 8, 16 and 32 but not 4. Significantly more large CDR3 similarity clusters were formed by expanded TCRs than by pre-sensitization or healthy control sets, consistent with antigen-driven responses. DPC sensitization did not change the number of TCRs with a frequency above 1 in 1000, and there was no evidence of changes in global repertoire structure. After repeated subsampling, the strength of the expansion versus patch-test correlation and the threshold at which it became significant changed.

Reading the label with the study, this specimen's time point is: pre-sensitization, week 0. In light of the paper, this sample's treatment or condition label describes: therapeutic diphenylcyclopropenone sensitization with weekly scalp DPC. Blood at each patch-test visit was drawn before the patch test was applied. Eligible patients were aged 18 to 70, diagnosed with alopecia, deemed suitable for DPC therapy, and excluded if pregnant. Total RNA was isolated from unfractionated whole blood collected in Tempus Blood RNA tubes. The TCR was taken from a young woman with alopecia areata. Some clones in this sample may be carry-over from other donors' samples. This sample comprised whole blood, obtained in connection with sensitization to the hapten diphenylcyclopropenone (DPC). The chain was built from TRBV12-3 or TRBV12-4 and TRBJ1-3; the D gene assignment is ambiguous. The DNA reads as follows: TGTGCCAGCAGCCCCCGAGTAGACACCATATATTTT. Its protein reads: CASSPRVDTIYF.